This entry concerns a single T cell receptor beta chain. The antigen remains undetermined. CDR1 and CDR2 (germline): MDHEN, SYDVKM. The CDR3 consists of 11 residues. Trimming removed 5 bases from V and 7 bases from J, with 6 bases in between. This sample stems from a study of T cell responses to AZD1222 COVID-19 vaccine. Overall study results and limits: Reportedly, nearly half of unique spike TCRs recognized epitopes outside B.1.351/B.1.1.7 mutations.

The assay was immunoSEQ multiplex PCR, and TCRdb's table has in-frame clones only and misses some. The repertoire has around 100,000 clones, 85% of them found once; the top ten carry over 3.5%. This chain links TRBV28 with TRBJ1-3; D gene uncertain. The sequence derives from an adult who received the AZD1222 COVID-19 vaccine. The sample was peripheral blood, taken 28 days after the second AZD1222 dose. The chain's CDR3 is CASSGSNTIYF. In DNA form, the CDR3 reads TGTGCCAGCAGTGGGTCTAACACCATATATTTT. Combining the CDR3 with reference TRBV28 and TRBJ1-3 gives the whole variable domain DVKVTQSSRYLVKRTGEKVFLECVQDMDHENMFWYRQDPGLGLRLIYFSYDVKMKEKGDIPEGYSVSREKKERFSLILESASTNQTSMYLCASSGSNTIYFGEGSWLTVV.